This TCR beta chain is from a study of T-cell memory formation after mild COVID-19. This CDR3 is 12 amino acids long. The V end was cut by 5 bases, the J end by 10 bases, with 14 bases between. The germline CDR1 and CDR2 sequences are SGHTA and FQGNSA. The TCR alpha and TCR beta cDNA libraries, bearing sample barcodes and UMIs, were generated by 5'RACE using constant-segment primers. TCRdb re-derived calls from the 5' RACE reads in MiXCR, one entry per CDR3 protein. The sample lists about 360,000 distinct CDR3 sequences; roughly 14% were seen once. Sequenced: PBMCs or a T cell subset sorted from them (not recorded which). The source of this sequence is a man between 18 and 35 years old who had mild COVID-19 (a few samples of this study predate the infection). Cell type and time point are not known. The chain links TRBV7-2 to TRBJ1-1; TRBD1 might be the D (6 bases). The CDR3 loop reads CASSPRQVTAFF. The CDR3 nucleotides read TGTGCCAGCAGCCCGAGACAGGTTACAGCTTTCTTT. Combining the CDR3 with reference TRBV7-2 and TRBJ1-1 gives the whole variable domain GAGVSQSPSNKVTEKGKDVELRCDPISGHTALYWYRQSLGQGLEFLIYFQGNSAPDKSGLPSDRFSAERTGGSVSTLTIQRTQQEDSAVYLCASSPRQVTAFFGQGTRLTVV.